These T cell receptor beta chains were read from a single sample in a study of CD8 T cells in ankylosing spondylitis. TCRdb itself ran the 5' RACE reads through MiXCR, one entry per CDR3 protein. The table records 750,000 to 850,000 distinct CDR3 sequences, about 12% of them present only once. The sequenced sample was blood, either unsorted or a sorted T cell fraction (not recorded which). These receptors were obtained from a male donor with ankylosing spondylitis. Each CDR3 is given with its conserved first and last residue. Fields, in order: J gene, clone size, V gene, D gene, CDR3 DNA, CDR3 protein. The D gene is left open where the match is weak. Size is stated for part of the rows, as once, few or many counts, or as a class when the clone is expanded.

TRBJ2-3 many TRBV5-1 NA TGCGCCAGCAGCCGGGTAGGAGATACGCAGTATTTT CASSRVGDTQYF
TRBJ2-4 few TRBV6-2/TRBV6-3 TRBD1 TGTGCCAGCAGAGCCTTGACAGGGTACATAGCCAAAAACATTCAGTACTTC CASRALTGYIAKNIQYF
TRBJ1-1 many TRBV20-1 NA TGCAGTGCTGCCCGTTACCGGGGCACTGAAGCTTTCTTT CSAARYRGTEAFF
TRBJ2-7 once TRBV20-1 NA TGCAGTGCTAGGCGCCCGTTTGGCAGTTCCTACGAGCAGTACTTC CSARRPFGSSYEQYF
TRBJ1-6 NA TRBV20-1 TRBD1 TGCAGTGCGTCGACAGGGGTTAATTCACCCCTCCACTTT CSASTGVNSPLHF
TRBJ2-7 many TRBV20-1 NA TGCAGTGCTAGGATCCCCGAGCCCGCCTACGAGCAGTACTTC CSARIPEPAYEQYF
TRBJ1-1 NA TRBV5-1 NA TGCGCCAGCAGGGGTTTAGAGGGGACTGGTGAAGCTTTCTTT CASRGLEGTGEAFF
TRBJ2-7 once TRBV5-4 NA TGTGCCAGCAGCTTGGAGCCGGGCAGGGGAACCTACGAGCAGTACTTC CASSLEPGRGTYEQYF
TRBJ1-2 NA TRBV7-2 TRBD1 TGTGCCAGCAGCTCCGGGACAGGGTGGAGGGGCTACACCTTC CASSSGTGWRGYTF
TRBJ2-3 few TRBV5-1 NA TGCGCCAGCAGCAGCCCTTCTTTCACAGATACGCAGTATTTT CASSSPSFTDTQYF
TRBJ2-7 few TRBV7-9 TRBD2 TGTGCCAGCAGTGATAGCGGGAGGGGATACGAGCAGTACTTC CASSDSGRGYEQYF
TRBJ2-1 few TRBV7-2 TRBD2 TGTGCCAGCAGCTTAGTCGGGCTAGCGGGGCACAATGAGCAGTTCTTC CASSLVGLAGHNEQFF
TRBJ1-1 once TRBV2 TRBD1 TGTGCCACCAACAAGGGGGCCACTGAAGCTTTCTTT CATNKGATEAFF
TRBJ2-5 NA TRBV18 NA TGTGCCAGCGAACAGACACGCCAAGAGACCCAGTACTTC CASEQTRQETQYF
TRBJ2-2 NA TRBV6-2/TRBV6-3 NA TGTGCCAGCAGAGCGTGGTCCAGGGAGCTGTTTTTT CASRAWSRELFF
TRBJ2-5 few TRBV5-1 NA TGCGCCAGCAGCTCCCTGACAGAGGCCGGCGCCCAGTACTTC CASSSLTEAGAQYF
TRBJ2-1 few TRBV6-2/TRBV6-3 TRBD1 TGTGCCAGCAGTTACGCACCAGGGGGCCCCTACAATGAGCAGTTCTTC CASSYAPGGPYNEQFF
TRBJ2-7 NA TRBV5-5 TRBD1 TGTGCCAGCAGCCGAGGGGCCGGGACAGGGGGCCACGAGCAGTACTTC CASSRGAGTGGHEQYF
TRBJ2-7 NA TRBV5-1 TRBD2 TGCGCCAGCAGCTTGGTGAGCGGGAGGACCCTGGAGCAGTACTTC CASSLVSGRTLEQYF
TRBJ2-7 NA TRBV24-1 TRBD2 TGTGCCACCAGTGATCCCGGGACTAGCGGCTACGAGCAGTACTTC CATSDPGTSGYEQYF
TRBJ2-5 NA TRBV14 NA TGTGCCAGCAGCCCCTGGACTCAACGGAAGTACTTC CASSPWTQRKYF
TRBJ2-4 few TRBV4-1 TRBD1 TGCGCCAGCAGCCAAGATAACGAGCAGGGGGCTTTGGACATTCAGTACTTC CASSQDNEQGALDIQYF
TRBJ2-3 few TRBV30 NA TGTGCCTGGAGTGTGTCGCATACGCAGTATTTT CAWSVSHTQYF
TRBJ2-4 NA TRBV4-2 TRBD1 TGTGCCAGCAGCCTACTTGGGACAGGGGGTTCCAAAAACATTCAGTACTTC CASSLLGTGGSKNIQYF
TRBJ2-1 NA TRBV24-1 TRBD1 TGTGCCACCAGTGATCCCACAGGGGGCGGGCAGTTTGAGCAGTTCTTC CATSDPTGGGQFEQFF
TRBJ2-3 many TRBV20-1 NA TGCAGTGCTATCCACAGAGCCCCAGATACGCAGTATTTT CSAIHRAPDTQYF
TRBJ2-7 NA TRBV11-3 NA TGTGCCAGCAGCTCCAGGGGTTTAAGCGACGAGCAGTACTTC CASSSRGLSDEQYF
TRBJ1-6 NA TRBV20-1 NA TGCAGTGGGGTATCCGGGACACTTGGCCGAAAACCCCTCCACTTT CSGVSGTLGRKPLHF
TRBJ2-3 few TRBV9 NA TGTGCCAGCAGCGTAGACAGGGTTCTTGGGGATACGCAGTATTTT CASSVDRVLGDTQYF
TRBJ2-3 many TRBV10-3 NA TGTGCCCTAAGCGATGCCAAGACAGGCGCAGATACGCAGTATTTT CALSDAKTGADTQYF
TRBJ2-4 NA TRBV24-1 NA TGTGCCACCAGTGCGGCAAACTTTGACAAAAACATTCAGTACTTC CATSAANFDKNIQYF
TRBJ2-5 NA TRBV20-1 TRBD2 TGCAGTGCTAGAGCGAGCGGGGGGGAGAACCAGTACTTC CSARASGGENQYF
TRBJ1-4 NA TRBV9 NA TGTGCCAGCAGCGTAGCCGAGGGGGACCCTAATGAAAAACTGTTTTTT CASSVAEGDPNEKLFF
TRBJ2-7 NA TRBV7-2 NA TGTGCCAGCAGCTGGGGACTTGAAAACTACGAGCAGTACTTC CASSWGLENYEQYF
TRBJ1-6 many TRBV6-5 NA TGTGCCAGCAGTTCCCTTGCCCCACCGGGTTCACCCCTCCACTTT CASSSLAPPGSPLHF
TRBJ1-6 few TRBV6-1 NA TGTGCCAGCGGCAGGGGATCAGGATCACCCCTCCACTTT CASGRGSGSPLHF
TRBJ1-5 NA TRBV4-1 NA TGCGCCAGCAGTCAAAGGCTATCCCTGGATCAGCCCCAGCATTTT CASSQRLSLDQPQHF
TRBJ1-1 NA TRBV12-3/TRBV12-4 TRBD1 TGTGCCAGCAGTCTTGTTCCCGGGACAGGAAGAACTGAAGCTTTCTTT CASSLVPGTGRTEAFF
TRBJ1-3 many TRBV20-1 NA TGCAGTGCTAATGCAGCAATCACTGGAAACACCATATATTTT CSANAAITGNTIYF
TRBJ2-5 few TRBV20-1 TRBD1 TGCAGTGCTACACCGACAGGGTATCAAGAGACCCAGTACTTC CSATPTGYQETQYF
TRBJ1-5 many TRBV7-2 NA TGTGCCAGCAGCTCTTTACCCGGGCATCAGCCCCAGCATTTT CASSSLPGHQPQHF
TRBJ1-1 few TRBV7-9 NA TGTGCCAGCAGCAACCACGCGATGAACACTGAAGCTTTCTTT CASSNHAMNTEAFF
TRBJ2-2 NA TRBV28 NA TGTGCCATACAAAAGACCACCGGGGAGCTGTTTTTT CAIQKTTGELFF
TRBJ2-7 few TRBV7-2 NA TGTGCCAGCAGCTTAGGGGGCAGGATCGGACCTCAGCAGTACTTC CASSLGGRIGPQQYF
TRBJ2-3 NA TRBV2 TRBD1 TGTGCCAGCAGCGGGGACAGGGCTAGCACAGATACGCAGTATTTT CASSGDRASTDTQYF
TRBJ1-3 many TRBV29-1 NA TGCAGCGTTGAAGATTTTTACCCTGACAGCTCTGGAAACACCATATATTTT CSVEDFYPDSSGNTIYF
TRBJ2-1 NA TRBV12-3/TRBV12-4 TRBD2 TGTGCCAGCAACCCAGCCCAGCGGGGGCTTCTCAATGAGCAGTTCTTC CASNPAQRGLLNEQFF
TRBJ1-1 few TRBV29-1 NA TGCAGCGTTGCAGGACACGCGAACACTGAAGCTTTCTTT CSVAGHANTEAFF
TRBJ2-5 NA TRBV28 TRBD2 TGTGCCAGCAATCCTAGCGGGAGGGCCGTAGCAGAGACCCAGTACTTC CASNPSGRAVAETQYF
TRBJ1-4 few TRBV5-6 NA TGTGCCAGCAGCCCGCCGGGGGAGGAAGATGGAGAAAAACTGTTTTTT CASSPPGEEDGEKLFF
TRBJ2-4 NA TRBV4-3 TRBD1 TGCGCCAGCAGCCAAGATCCAGGGGGCCAAAACATTCAGTACTTC CASSQDPGGQNIQYF
TRBJ1-2 NA TRBV4-3 TRBD1 TGCGCCAGCAGCCGGGACAGCGAGCCAGGGCGAGGCTACACCTTC CASSRDSEPGRGYTF
TRBJ2-2 few TRBV13 NA TGTGCCAGCAGCCTTACTGGACAACTGAACACCGGGGAGCTGTTTTTT CASSLTGQLNTGELFF